This T cell receptor (beta chain) was recorded in a study of T cell changes during pregnancy in multiple sclerosis. The data were produced by immunoSEQ multiplex PCR, yet TCRdb's version contains in-frame clones alone and is incomplete. Altogether about 45,000 clones are present, 80% to 95% being singletons, with the ten largest covering approximately 2.9%. This CDR3 is built from 17 residues. The germline V gene has CDR1 SGHTS and CDR2 YDEGEE. The germline V and J ends were trimmed by 0 bases and 2 bases, with 18 bases remaining between them. This TCR was recovered from a female donor with multiple sclerosis, enrolled in a pregnancy study. The specimen was CD8+ T cells from peripheral blood mononuclear cells, collected in the second trimester of pregnancy. The rearrangement uses TRBV5-8 and TRBJ2-7, with D perhaps matching TRBD2 (6 bases). The CDR3 sequence: CASSLEVGGAPPYEQYF. The CDR3 nucleotides are TGTGCCAGCAGCTTGGAGGTTGGAGGGGCCCCCCCCTACGAGCAGTACTTC.